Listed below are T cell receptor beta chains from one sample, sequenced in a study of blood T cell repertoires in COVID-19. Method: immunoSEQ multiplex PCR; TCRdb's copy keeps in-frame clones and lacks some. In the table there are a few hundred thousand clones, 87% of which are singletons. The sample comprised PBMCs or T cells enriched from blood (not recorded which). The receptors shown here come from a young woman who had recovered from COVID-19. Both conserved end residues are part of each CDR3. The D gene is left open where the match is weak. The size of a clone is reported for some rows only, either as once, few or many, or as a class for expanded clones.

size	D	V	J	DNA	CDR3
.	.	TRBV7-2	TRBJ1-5	TGTGCCAGCAGCCCCGAGGCAGCAGCGAATCAGCCCCAGCATTTT	CASSPEAAANQPQHF
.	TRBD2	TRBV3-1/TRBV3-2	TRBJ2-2	TGTGCCAGCAGCCCCCGGACTAGCGGGTTCACCGGGGAGCTGTTTTTT	CASSPRTSGFTGELFF
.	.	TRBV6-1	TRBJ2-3	TGTGCCAGCAGTGACACAGGGTCTAGCACAGATACGCAGTATTTT	CASSDTGSSTDTQYF
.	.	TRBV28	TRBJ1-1	TGTGCCAGCATCCGCGGAGGGGGGGACACTGAAGCTTTCTTT	CASIRGGGDTEAFF
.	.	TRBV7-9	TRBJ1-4	TGTGCCAGCAGCTTGGAGGAGGAAAAACTGTTTTTT	CASSLEEEKLFF
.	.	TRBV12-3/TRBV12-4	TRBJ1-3	TGTGCCAGCAGTTTACAGGGGGGAAACACCATATATTTT	CASSLQGGNTIYF
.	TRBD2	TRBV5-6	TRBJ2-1	TGTGCCAGCAGCTTGGGCGGGACTAGCCACTACAATGAGCAGTTCTTC	CASSLGGTSHYNEQFF
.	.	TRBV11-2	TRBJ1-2	TGTGCCAGCAGCTTGGGGGGTTCTAGCTATGGCTACACCTTC	CASSLGGSSYGYTF
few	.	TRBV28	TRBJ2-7	TGTGCCAGCAGTGGACAGTACTACGAGCAGTACTTC	CASSGQYYEQYF
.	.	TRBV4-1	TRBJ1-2	TGCGCCAGCAGCCAAGGCAATACAGGGCTTGGCTACACCTTC	CASSQGNTGLGYTF
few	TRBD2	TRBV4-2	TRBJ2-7	TGTGCCAGCAGCCCCCCAGGGGTCAACTTAGCGGGAGGTGTCGAGCAGTACTTC	CASSPPGVNLAGGVEQYF
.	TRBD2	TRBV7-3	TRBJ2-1	TGTGCCAGCAGCCGACTAGCTTTGAGCTCCTACAATGAGCAGTTCTTC	CASSRLALSSYNEQFF
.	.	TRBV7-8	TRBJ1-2	TGTGCCAGCAGCTTATCCGTTGTGGGAGGCTATGGCTACACCTTC	CASSLSVVGGYGYTF
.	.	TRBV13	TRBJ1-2	TGTGCCAGCAGCTTCCTAGAGGGTGTGAAGAACTATGGCTACACCTTC	CASSFLEGVKNYGYTF
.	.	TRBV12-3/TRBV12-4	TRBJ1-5	TGTGCCAGCAGCCCTACCATTAATCAGCCCCAGCATTTT	CASSPTINQPQHF
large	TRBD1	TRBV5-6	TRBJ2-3	TGTGCCAGCAGCTGGGACAGGGACTTCAGGGAAGGCACAGATACGCAGTATTTT	CASSWDRDFREGTDTQYF
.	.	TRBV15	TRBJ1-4	TGTGCCACCAGCAGAGAAACAGGTGCCGCTAATGAAAAACTGTTTTTT	CATSRETGAANEKLFF
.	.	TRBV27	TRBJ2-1	TGTGCCAGCAGTCTGCGGGCGCACTACAATGAGCAGTTCTTC	CASSLRAHYNEQFF
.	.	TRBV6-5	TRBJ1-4	TGTGCCAGCAGTTACTCGGGGGCGGGGGCTAATGAAAAACTGTTTTTT	CASSYSGAGANEKLFF
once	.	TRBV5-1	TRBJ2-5	TGCGCCAGCAGCCCGGGGGTCGGCGGAGAGACCCAGTACTTC	CASSPGVGGETQYF
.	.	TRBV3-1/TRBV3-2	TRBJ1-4	TGTGCCAGCGTACGGAGGCTTGGAGAAAAACTGTTTTTT	CASVRRLGEKLFF
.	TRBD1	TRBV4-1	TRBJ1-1	TGCGCCAGCAGCCAAACAAACAGGGGGGTGGCGAACACTGAAGCTTTCTTT	CASSQTNRGVANTEAFF
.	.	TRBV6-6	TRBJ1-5	TGTGCCAGCAGTTACAACACAGGGACTAGCAATCAGCCCCAGCATTTT	CASSYNTGTSNQPQHF
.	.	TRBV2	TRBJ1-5	TGTGCCAGCAGTGAAGTTAGGCAGGAGCCCCAGCATTTT	CASSEVRQEPQHF
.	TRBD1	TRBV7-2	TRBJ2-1	TGTGCCAGCAGCTTAGTATCGGGACAGGGACCTCGCTCCTACAATGAGCAGTTCTTC	CASSLVSGQGPRSYNEQFF
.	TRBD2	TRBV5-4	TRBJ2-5	TGTGCCAGCAGCTTTTTTTCTCGTGGACTAGTCGCGGAGACCCAGTACTTC	CASSFFSRGLVAETQYF
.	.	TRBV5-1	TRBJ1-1	TGCGCCAGCAGCTTGGGCGCGGGGCCTGAAGCTTTCTTT	CASSLGAGPEAFF
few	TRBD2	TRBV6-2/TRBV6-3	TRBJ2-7	TGTGCCAGCAGTTTGGGACTAGCGGGAGGTTCCTCCTACGAGCAGTACTTC	CASSLGLAGGSSYEQYF
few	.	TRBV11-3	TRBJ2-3	TGTGCCAGCACCAACAATTCGGATACGCAGTATTTT	CASTNNSDTQYF
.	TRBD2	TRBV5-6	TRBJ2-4	TGTGCCAGCAGCCGGGACTACAAAAACATTCAGTACTTC	CASSRDYKNIQYF
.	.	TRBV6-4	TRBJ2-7	TGTGCCAGCAGTGACTCGAGGGAGAATCCCTACGAGCAGTACTTC	CASSDSRENPYEQYF
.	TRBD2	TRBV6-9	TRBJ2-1	TGTGCCAGCAGTTACGGGGGACTAGCGGGGGCAGATCAGTTCTTC	CASSYGGLAGADQFF
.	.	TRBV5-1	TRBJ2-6	TGCGCCAGCAGCTCCCCAGGCAACGTCCTGACTTTC	CASSSPGNVLTF
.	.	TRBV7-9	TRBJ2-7	TGTGCCAGCACAGGGAAGGGGTCCTACGAGCAGTACTTC	CASTGKGSYEQYF
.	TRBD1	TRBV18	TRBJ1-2	TGTGCCAGCTCTCACTCCCGGACAGGAAACTATGGCTACACCTTC	CASSHSRTGNYGYTF
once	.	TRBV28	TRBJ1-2	TGTGCCAGCAGTCAGGGAATTGCGTATGGCTACACCTTC	CASSQGIAYGYTF
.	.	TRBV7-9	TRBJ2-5	TGTGCCAGCAGCCCTAGCGCCCAAGAGACCCAGTACTTC	CASSPSAQETQYF
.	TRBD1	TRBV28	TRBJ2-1	TGTGCCAGCAGTCGGACAGGGGTGATAAGCTCCTACAATGAGCAGTTCTTC	CASSRTGVISSYNEQFF
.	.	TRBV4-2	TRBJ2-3	TGTGCCAGCAGCCAAATTTCTAGCGGCACAGATACGCAGTATTTT	CASSQISSGTDTQYF
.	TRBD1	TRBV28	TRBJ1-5	TGTGCCAGCAGTCTCAACGCGGGACAGGGGAGTCAGCCCCAGCATTTT	CASSLNAGQGSQPQHF
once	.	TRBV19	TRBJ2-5	TGTGCCAGTTCCTCAGCAGGGCTAGGGTTTGCCACCCAGTACTTC	CASSSAGLGFATQYF
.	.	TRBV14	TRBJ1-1	TGTGCCAGCAGTCCGGGGTTATACGCCCCTGAAGCTTTCTTT	CASSPGLYAPEAFF
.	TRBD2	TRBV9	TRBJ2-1	TGTGCCAGCAGCGTAGCGTCTAGCGGGGGGTACCCCAATGAGCAGTTCTTC	CASSVASSGGYPNEQFF
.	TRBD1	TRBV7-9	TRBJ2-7	TGTGCCAGCAGCTTGGGACAGCCAGCCTACGAGCAGTACTTC	CASSLGQPAYEQYF
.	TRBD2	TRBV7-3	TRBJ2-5	TGTGCCAGCAGCTTAAGTCCCATTACTAGCGTAACAGAAGAGACCCAGTACTTC	CASSLSPITSVTEETQYF
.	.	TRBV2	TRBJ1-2	TGTGCCAGCAGGTATCAGGGAGGCTACACCTTC	CASRYQGGYTF
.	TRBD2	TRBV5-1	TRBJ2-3	TGCGCCAGCAGGTCGGCCGGGCTAGCGGGAGTTGATACGCAGTATTTT	CASRSAGLAGVDTQYF
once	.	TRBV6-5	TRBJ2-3	TGTGCCAGCAGTTACTCGAGGGCTGGCCTCCCAGATACGCAGTATTTT	CASSYSRAGLPDTQYF
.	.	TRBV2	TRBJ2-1	TGTGCCAGCAGTCAGGGGTTGGATGAGCAGTTCTTC	CASSQGLDEQFF
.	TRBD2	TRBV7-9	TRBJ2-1	TGTGCCAGCAGTCAAGAACTAGCGGGAGAGGGTAATGAGCAGTTCTTC	CASSQELAGEGNEQFF
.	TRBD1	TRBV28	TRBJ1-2	TGTGCCAGCAGTTCGCTGAGTCGGGACAGAAGCTATGGCTACACCTTC	CASSSLSRDRSYGYTF
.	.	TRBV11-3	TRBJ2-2	TGTGCCAGCAGCTTAGACCCCAGGGGAGTGTTTTTT	CASSLDPRGVFF
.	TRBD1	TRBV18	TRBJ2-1	TGTGCCAGCTCGGTAATGAACAGGGGATCCTACAATGAGCAGTTCTTC	CASSVMNRGSYNEQFF
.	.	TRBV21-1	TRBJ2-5	TGTGCCAGCAGCAAAGGCTTTTTACACGAGACCCAGTACTTC	CASSKGFLHETQYF
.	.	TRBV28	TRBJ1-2	TGTGCCAGCAGCGGAGACAGGATTTATGGCTACACCTTC	CASSGDRIYGYTF
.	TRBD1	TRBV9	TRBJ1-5	TGTGCCAGCAGCCCGGGGACAGGGGGCTCTCAGCCCCAGCATTTT	CASSPGTGGSQPQHF
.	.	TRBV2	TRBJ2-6	TGTGCCAGCGAACGTGAACAGGGAAGTACTGGGGCCAACGTCCTGACTTTC	CASEREQGSTGANVLTF
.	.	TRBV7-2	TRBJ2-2	TGTGCCAGCAGCAAAAACTGGGGGGCCGGGGAGCTGTTTTTT	CASSKNWGAGELFF
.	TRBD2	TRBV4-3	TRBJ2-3	TGCGCCAGCAGCCAAGGTCTTAAGCGGGGGGGCCCAGATACGCAGTATTTT	CASSQGLKRGGPDTQYF